This T cell receptor (beta chain) came from a study of graft-versus-host responses after intestinal transplantation (dated by TCRdb to about 2021). Background for the entire study: Multivisceral, liver-intestinal, or isolated intestinal transplants were received by the recipients. Alloreactive clones were identified by sequencing pre-transplant mixed lymphocyte reaction products and comparing these products with unstimulated pre-transplant donor and recipient T cells. Rather than going through the commercial service, samples from a few later patients were sequenced in-house on an Illumina MiSeq and processed with MiXCR. Bulk TCR-beta CDR3 sequencing was used to track graft-versus-host and host-versus-graft alloreactive T cell clones in the graft, circulation and bone marrow after intestinal transplantation. A peak of at least 4% donor T cells among recipient peripheral blood mononuclear cells was the definition used for donor T cell macrochimerism. Every recipient was given anti-thymocyte globulin induction, then maintenance tacrolimus and steroids for about 3 years. The cohort enrolled 20 to 30 intestinal transplant recipients, one of whom was a retransplant, and a few patients without pretransplant specimens were excluded.

Library prep was done by the immunoSEQ multiplex PCR assay. For most patients, genomic DNA was isolated with the Qiagen DNeasy Blood and Tissue Kit and shipped frozen to Adaptive Biotechnologies for TCR sequencing. Adaptive Biotechnologies carried out high-throughput TCR-beta CDR3 sequencing of genomic DNA for most patients. The source study handled its data this way. TCR sequencing data for approximately 17 patients were retrieved from Adaptive's ImmunoSEQ software; three other patients were processed with MiXCR and VDJtools. CD4 versus CD8 sorting errors were corrected by removing sequences found in both subsets at a frequency ratio below 5:1. CDR3 nucleotide sequences shared between donor and recipient were removed because their origin could not be assigned. At least 2-fold expansion over unstimulated cells and a minimum CFSE-low frequency of 0.002% (template counts) or 0.001% (read counts) were required for clones to be classified as alloreactive. A clone was considered mappable if detected in the sequenced pre-transplant spleen, lymph node, or MLR CFSE-low populations of the donor or recipient. Cumulative frequency of alloreactive clones was calculated as a percentage of all sequences weighted by copy number. TCRdb limited this immuneACCESS table to in-frame rearrangements with V and J called. A share of clones is missing; checked studies link under half to unresolved V genes, and the rest is unexplained. V and J calls and clone size follow that table, whereas D and trimming were derived from the DNA. The sample table lists approximately 90,000 clones, under 95% of them with a count of one. The top ten clonotypes cover about 8% of the sample.

From the germline V gene (reference sequence), CDR1 is SGHNT and CDR2 is YYREEE. V trim: 0 bases; J trim: 1 base; unmatched bases: 4. The CDR3 starts with the cysteine, ends with the phenylalanine, and has 16 residues. Solely the CDR3 DNA is kept, with 48 bases framed from the first base. The time point label, as the study defines it: cells obtained before transplantation from donor or recipient. CD3+CD4+ and CD3+CD8+ populations were FACS-sorted from unstimulated pre-transplant donor and recipient cells taken from spleen or lymph nodes. In this sample, this clone turned up a few times. This clone's antigen is unknown. Base quality data are lacking; no much larger clone is found one base away. Broad study findings and their caveats: The relatively low number and heterogeneity of intestinal transplant patients limited the conclusions. High GvH to HvG T cell clonal ratios were observed in the allografts of patients with donor T cell macrochimerism. Early after transplant, declines in HvG clones were associated with peak levels of circulating GvH clones. GvH clones were detected in recipient bone marrow, and some appeared earlier in ileal mucosa or blood, consistent with an intestinal mucosal origin.

This receptor was obtained from a human donor who was the organ donor for an intestinal transplant. The receptor chain draws on TRBV5-4 and TRBJ1-1; the junction holds 9 bases that match TRBD1. The material was unstimulated CD8+ T cells sorted from spleen or lymph node cells, obtained before transplant. The CDR3 region: CASSLGGDRENTEAFF. In nucleotides, the sequence is TGTGCCAGCAGCTTGGGGGGGGACAGGGAGAACACTGAAGCTTTCTTT.